This entry lists 29 T cell receptor beta chains sequenced from one sample in a study of regulatory T cells in long-lasting Graves disease. HTBI primers from iRepertoire and Arm-PCR of CDR3 regions yielded the TCR beta libraries. In TCRdb, the multiplex PCR reads were re-called with MiXCR into one record per CDR3 protein. The table lists about 450,000 distinct CDR3 sequences, roughly 17% of them singletons. Described time point: newly diagnosed GD, antithyroid drugs for less than 3 months. PBMCs were the source of the RNA used for TCR sequencing. The same sample was also used in a study of T cells in Graves' hyperthyroidism and ophthalmopathy.

The source was peripheral blood mononuclear cells (PBMCs), collected at new diagnosis, from a patient treated with antithyroid drugs. The receptor source for this set is a woman between 25 and 40 years old with Graves disease.

This clonotype was counted only a few times. The chain joins TRBV28 to TRBJ2-2; D is unclear. Germline V gene lookup returns CDR1 MDHEN and CDR2 SYDVKM. V shed 6 bases and J shed 7 bases, with 18 bases lying between them. This CDR3 comprises 15 residues. The CDR3 DNA reads TGTGCCAGCAGCCCCGGCAGGTTGCCGTTCGGGGAGCTGTTTTTT. This gives the protein CASSPGRLPFGELFF.

In its sample, this clonotype was seen many times. The rearrangement links TRBV7-9 to TRBJ2-7, with TRBD2 matching 7 bases. The CDR3 is made up of 14 amino acids. V dropped 5 bases and J dropped 7; count of bases not matched to a gene: 11. The V gene's germline CDR1 is SEHNR and CDR2 FQNEAQ (reference sequence). CDR3 DNA: TGTGCCAGCAGCCTGACTAGCAGAACGGGTGAGCAGTACTTC. This sequence encodes CASSLTSRTGEQYF.

As to this clonotype: This clone may be a read error of a much larger clone one base away. V gene TRBV18 combines with J gene TRBJ2-7; 8 nucleotides align to TRBD2. Looked up from germline, CDR1 is KGHSH and CDR2 is LQKENI. There are 14 residues in the CDR3. This CDR3 is CASSTGGALGIQCF. The CDR3 bases are TGTGCCAGCTCAACCGGGGGGGCTCTGGGGATCCAGTGCTTC.

This clonotype was counted at least ten times. The chain has TRBV2 and TRBJ2-2; 8 bases map to TRBD2. The trim removed 6 bases at V and 5 bases at J, leaving 5 bases unmatched. The length of the CDR3 is 14 residues. Looked up from germline, CDR1 is SNHLY and CDR2 is FYNNEI. The CDR3 loop is CASSAGGGTGELFF. The CDR3 DNA reads TGTGCCAGCAGCGCCGGGGGGGGAACCGGGGAGCTGTTTTTT.

This clonotype was seen many times. The junction does not match germline at one end; this may be a read error. The chain is built from TRBV7-9 and TRBJ2-5, with D possibly matching TRBD1 (5 bases). Germline V lookup: CDR1 SEHNR, CDR2 FQNEAQ (reference sequence). There are 16 residues in the CDR3. CDR3 residues: CASSQDRSTGDETQYF. Written as DNA, the CDR3 is TGCGCCAGCAGCCAAGATAGAAGCACAGGTGATGAGACCCAGTACTTC. Drawing the rest from reference TRBV7-9 and TRBJ2-5, the complete variable domain is DTGVSQNPRHKITKRGQNVTFRCDPISEHNRLYWYRQTLGQGPEFLTYFQNEAQLEKSRLLSDRFSAERPKGSFSTLEIQRTEQGDSAMYLCASSQDRSTGDETQYFGPGTRLLVL.

This clonotype was seen many times. The gene calls are TRBV12-3 or TRBV12-4 and TRBJ2-2, with TRBD1 as a possible D gene (6 bases). V lost 7 bases and J 4 bases, leaving 10 bases between the germline ends. The CDR3 is 13 residues long. The CDR3 sequence: CASIWDITGELFF. Here the CDR3 DNA reads TGTGCCAGCATCTGGGACATCACCGGGGAGCTGTTTTTT.

Only a few counts were recorded for this clonotype. V is TRBV5-6 and J is TRBJ1-1, with D maybe TRBD1 (5 bases). V lost 3 bases, J lost 0 bases, and 12 bases lay in between. CDR3 length equals 15 residues. CDR1 and CDR2 from the germline V gene are SGHDT and YYEEEE. DNA for the CDR3: TGTGCCAGCAGCTCATGGGACCGGTTGAACACTGAAGCTTTCTTT. Residues: CASSSWDRLNTEAFF. The variable domain in full, completed from reference TRBV5-6 and TRBJ1-1, reads DAGVTQSPTHLIKTRGQQVTLRCSPKSGHDTVSWYQQALGQGPQFIFQYYEEEERQRGNFPDRFSGHQFPNYSSELNVNALLLGDSALYLCASSSWDRLNTEAFFGQGTRLTVV.

This clonotype was observed many times. V and J are TRBV13 and TRBJ1-6; maybe TRBD1 (5 bases). V lost 3 bases and J lost 7, with 7 bases in between. This CDR3 region has 13 residues. The germline gives CDR1 PRHDT, CDR2 FYEKMQ (reference sequence). CDR3 sequence: CASSLTENSPLHF. The CDR3 DNA reads as TGTGCCAGCAGCTTGACAGAGAATTCACCCCTCCACTTT.

This chain joins TRBV6-1 and TRBJ1-6, with D hard to call. Germline CDR1 and CDR2: MNHNS and SASEGT. V was trimmed by 5 bases and J by 7 bases, leaving 9 bases between them. The CDR3 consists of 13 residues. CDR3: CASSRGRNSPLHF. As DNA, the CDR3 is TGTGCCAGCAGTCGGGGAAGGAATTCACCCCTCCACTTT.

Ten or more counts support this clonotype. The chain links TRBV5-1 to TRBJ1-1; TRBD1 is a possible D gene (5 bases). Trimming left V 2 bases short and J 1 base short, with 9 bases between. This CDR3 has 14 residues. Per the germline V gene, CDR1 is SGHRS and CDR2 is YFSETQ. The CDR3 sequence: CASSFSGQNTEAFF. CDR3 DNA: TGCGCCAGCAGCTTTTCCGGACAGAACACTGAAGCTTTCTTT.

This clonotype was seen many times. J is TRBJ2-1 and V is TRBV7-2; 8 bases agree with TRBD2. The CDR3 sequence is 17 residues long. V lost 4 bases to trimming and J lost 4 bases; unmatched junction nucleotides: 12. CDR1 is SGHTA and CDR2 is FQGNSA in the germline V gene. CDR3 sequence reads: CASSSLSKRGPYNEQFF. The CDR3 DNA reads as TGTGCCAGCAGCTCCCTCTCTAAGCGGGGGCCATACAATGAGCAGTTCTTC.

This clonotype showed up many times. V and J are TRBV20-1 and TRBJ1-1, with TRBD1 matching over 9 bases. Germline values: CDR1 DFQATT, CDR2 SNEGSKA (reference sequence). Trimming at V came to 5 bases and at J to 7 bases, leaving 11 bases not matched to a gene. This CDR3 region has 14 residues. CDR3 bases: TGCAGTGCTCCCCGGGGACAGGGACCCTATGAAGCTTTCTTT. It specifies CSAPRGQGPYEAFF.

In this sample, this clonotype turned up many times. The chain uses TRBV2 and TRBJ2-1; D uncertain. CDR3 length equals 14 residues. Germline CDR1 SNHLY, CDR2 FYNNEI. V gave up 3 bases and J gave up 6 bases, with 12 bases separating them. CDR3 coding DNA: TGTGCCAGCAGTGACGGTATTTTGGTCAATGAGCAGTTCTTC. This sequence encodes CASSDGILVNEQFF.

This clonotype was counted many times. V usage is TRBV12-3 or TRBV12-4 and J usage is TRBJ1-4; 9 nucleotides align to TRBD1. The CDR3 extends over 15 amino acids. The J segment lost 7 bases and the V segment lost 5 bases, leaving 8 bases of the junction unmatched. CDR3 DNA: TGTGCCAGCAGTCCCACTACAGGGGGCCTTGAAAAACTGTTTTTT. Residues: CASSPTTGGLEKLFF.

The rearrangement links TRBV19 to TRBJ2-1, with D unresolved. The CDR3 sequence is 13 residues long. Germline-derived CDR1 and CDR2 are LNHDA and SQIVND (reference sequence). With 3 bases removed from V and 6 bases from J, the gap between germline ends came to 9 bases. This CDR3 is CASSISRVNEQFF. CDR3 nucleotides: TGTGCCAGTAGTATTTCTAGGGTCAATGAGCAGTTCTTC.

In this sample, this clonotype turned up many times. V is TRBV4-1 and J is TRBJ2-1, with D unresolved. V was trimmed by 1 base and J by 6 bases, leaving 13 bases between them. This CDR3 spans 15 amino acids. CDR1 MGHRA and CDR2 YSYEKL come from the germline V gene. The CDR3 sequence is CASSQGVSRFNEQFF. In DNA, the CDR3 is TGCGCCAGCAGCCAAGGAGTCTCGCGATTCAATGAGCAGTTCTTC.

On this clonotype itself: Mismatch with germline at one junction end may stem from a read error. V gene TRBV7-3 combines with J gene TRBJ2-2, with TRBD2 matching over 9 bases. Germline-derived CDR1 and CDR2 are SGHTA and FQGTGA. This CDR3 has 16 residues. In DNA form, the CDR3 reads TGTGCCAGCAGCTTAGCGGGAGGGCCGAACACCAGGGAGCTGTTTTTT. Its protein product is CASSLAGGPNTRELFF. Combining the CDR3 with reference TRBV7-3 and TRBJ2-2 gives the whole variable domain GAGVSQTPSNKVTEKGKYVELRCDPISGHTALYWYRQSLGQGPEFLIYFQGTGAADDSGLPNDRFFAVRPEGSVSTLKIQRTERGDSAVYLCASSLAGGPNTRELFFGEGSRLTVL.

To note about this clonotype: Given a much more abundant clone one base away, this may be a read error. This chain uses TRBV5-6 with TRBJ1-1; D gene uncertain. The germline CDR1 and CDR2 sequences are SGHDT and YYEEEE. This CDR3 has 13 residues. The CDR3 DNA reads TGTACCAGCAGCTTACACATGAACACTGAAGCTTTCTTT. Translation: CTSSLHMNTEAFF.

This clonotype was counted ten times or more. The chain is built from TRBV7-3 and TRBJ2-7; no definite D call. This CDR3 has 13 residues. The V gene lost 0 bases and the J gene lost 7 bases, with 10 bases spanning the gap. Germline-derived CDR1 and CDR2 are SGHTA and FQGTGA. The CDR3 protein is CASSLTEETEQYF. CDR3 nucleotides: TGTGCCAGCAGCTTAACAGAGGAAACGGAGCAGTACTTC. Based on the CDR3 plus reference TRBV7-3 and TRBJ2-7, the full variable domain is GAGVSQTPSNKVTEKGKYVELRCDPISGHTALYWYRQSLGQGPEFLIYFQGTGAADDSGLPNDRFFAVRPEGSVSTLKIQRTERGDSAVYLCASSLTEETEQYFGPGTRLTVT.

This clonotype was found many times. This chain joins TRBV5-1 and TRBJ2-2; D may be TRBD1 or TRBD2 (5 bases each). V shed 4 bases and J shed 6 bases, with 16 bases lying between them. The CDR3 loop spans 15 amino acids. Looked up from germline, CDR1 is SGHRS and CDR2 is YFSETQ. The CDR3 DNA reads as TGCGCCAGCAGCCGGACGGGACCCACGGCCGGGGAGCTGTTTTTT. Translation: CASSRTGPTAGELFF.

This clonotype showed up many times. The rearrangement joins TRBV20-1 to TRBJ2-1; the D gene is possibly TRBD1 (6 bases). Deletions cut 1 base from V and 4 bases from J, with 11 bases between. CDR1 DFQATT and CDR2 SNEGSKA come from the germline V gene (reference sequence). The CDR3 length is 14 residues. The CDR3 protein is CSARVARGYNEQFF. For the CDR3, the DNA is TGCAGTGCTAGAGTTGCCAGGGGTTACAATGAGCAGTTCTTC.

This clonotype was seen a single time. This chain links TRBV20-1 with TRBJ1-2; 10 nucleotides match TRBD1. The germline V gene encodes CDR1 DFQATT and CDR2 SNEGSKA (reference sequence). V shed 6 bases and J 4 bases; nucleotides not matched to a gene: 11. The CDR3 contains 15 residues. CDR3 DNA sequence: TGCAGTGCCCAGAGCCGGGACAGGGGTGTCTATGGCTACACCTTC. Residues: CSAQSRDRGVYGYTF.

The V and J genes are TRBV19 and TRBJ2-1; 9 nucleotides line up with TRBD2. This CDR3 has 19 residues. The J segment lost 0 bases and the V segment lost 8 bases, leaving 17 bases of the junction unmatched. Germline CDR1 LNHDA, CDR2 SQIVND (reference sequence). The CDR3 region has the DNA TGTGCCAGTCTCCCGACTAGCGGACCTGCTCAGAGCTCCTACAATGAGCAGTTCTTC. Protein product: CASLPTSGPAQSSYNEQFF.

This clonotype was seen repeatedly, ten times or more. This chain joins TRBV5-1 and TRBJ2-7, with 13 bases matching TRBD2. Germline loops: CDR1 SGHRS, CDR2 YFSETQ. J gave up 5 bases and V 4 bases, and 12 bases lay outside the gene matches. The CDR3 runs to 17 residues. The CDR3 DNA is TGCGCCAGCAGCCTGACAGGGACCGGGACTAGCGGGAACGAGCAGTACTTC. Translated: CASSLTGTGTSGNEQYF.

This clonotype was counted many times. The CDR3 region is CATSRDGRGSFSEQYF. CDR3 coding DNA: TGTGCCACCAGCAGAGATGGGCGCGGGAGCTTCAGCGAGCAGTACTTC. This chain links TRBV15 with TRBJ2-7; 7 nucleotides align to TRBD2. The CDR3 has 16 residues. Trimming removed 0 bases from V and 6 bases from J; junction bases left unmatched: 11. Per germline, CDR1 LNHNV and CDR2 YYDKDF (reference sequence).

This clonotype was seen repeatedly, ten times or more. J is TRBJ1-4 and V is TRBV6-9, with a weak D call TRBD1 (6 bases). The CDR3 is made up of 13 amino acids. Germline V gene data show CDR1 as MNHGY and CDR2 as SVAAGI. V lost 3 bases, J lost 7 bases, and 9 bases lay in between. CDR3 residues: CASSYRGGEKLFF. CDR3 coding DNA: TGTGCCAGCAGTTACAGGGGAGGTGAAAAACTGTTTTTT.

J is TRBJ2-1 and V is TRBV20-1, with 7 bases aligning to TRBD2. Germline values: CDR1 DFQATT, CDR2 SNEGSKA (reference sequence). With V trimmed by 6 bases and J by 10 bases, 12 bases remained unmatched. CDR3 size: 13 residues. CDR3 protein: CSAQETSTYEQFF. CDR3 sequence (DNA): TGCAGTGCACAGGAGACTAGCACCTACGAGCAGTTCTTC.

The chain combines TRBV12-3 or TRBV12-4 with TRBJ2-1; 13 bases map to TRBD2. The CDR3 is made up of 17 amino acids. V was clipped by 6 bases and J by 8 bases; unmatched bases: 13. Written as DNA, the CDR3 is TGTGCCAGCAGGCCCGCCCGCACTAGCGGGAGGGCCGATGAGCAGTTCTTC. It encodes CASRPARTSGRADEQFF.

In its sample, this clonotype was seen once. The chain has TRBV29-1 and TRBJ1-1, with TRBD1 as a possible D gene (6 bases). The CDR3 runs to 13 residues. V was trimmed by 8 bases and J by 0 bases, leaving 13 bases between them. CDR1 is SQVTM, CDR2 ANQGSEA, per germline. The CDR3 nucleotides are TGCAGCTCAAAGACAGGTTTGAACACTGAAGCTTTCTTT. Residues: CSSKTGLNTEAFF.